This TCR beta chain stems from a study of blood T cell repertoires in COVID-19. Looking at the study overall: Sources were T cells, B-cell-depleted T cells, or PBMCs; the material itself was cDNA or gDNA.

This CDR3 is built from 13 residues. After removal of 11 bases from V and 0 bases from J, the junction contained 6 bases not matched to a gene. Germline V gene data show CDR1 as MNHEY and CDR2 as SVGAGI. Libraries were prepared by immunoSEQ multiplex PCR; TCRdb keeps only in-frame clonotypes and omits some of them. The table records 250,000 or so clones, about nine tenths of them present only once. The TCR comes from a woman aged 35 to 49 who had recovered from COVID-19. Sequencing input: peripheral blood. The gene calls are TRBV6-5 and TRBJ2-7; 8 bases fit TRBD2. This CDR3 is CAGAGELSYEQYF. The CDR3 DNA follows: TGTGCCGGAGCGGGAGAGCTCTCCTACGAGCAGTACTTC.